The 15 T cell receptor beta chains in this list originate from one sample, sequenced in a study of T cell changes during pregnancy in multiple sclerosis. The data were produced by immunoSEQ multiplex PCR, yet TCRdb's version contains in-frame clones alone and is incomplete. The repertoire holds some 56,000 clones, with about 90% as singletons. The source was CD4+ T cells from peripheral blood mononuclear cells, collected after pregnancy. The receptors stem from a female donor with multiple sclerosis, enrolled in a pregnancy study.

The V gene is TRBV29-1, the J gene TRBJ2-7; D perhaps matches TRBD1 (6 bases). The CDR3 is 13 amino acids. Trimming stripped 7 bases from V and 7 bases from J, with 20 bases between. Germline lookup yields CDR1 SQVTM and CDR2 ANQGSEA. This CDR3 is CSAAAGAPLEQYF. CDR3 nucleotide sequence: TGCAGCGCCGCGGCAGGGGCCCCCCTGGAGCAGTACTTC.

This sequence joins TRBV7-6 and TRBJ1-2; D is unclear. V was clipped by 0 bases and J by 2 bases, with 13 bases between them. The germline V gene has CDR1 SGHVS and CDR2 FNYEAQ. The CDR3 loop spans 16 amino acids. The CDR3 reads CASSLAGAGVNYGYTF. CDR3 in DNA: TGTGCCAGCAGCTTAGCGGGCGCAGGCGTGAACTATGGCTACACCTTC. Based on the CDR3 plus reference TRBV7-6 and TRBJ1-2, the full variable domain is GAGVSQSPRYKVTKRGQDVALRCDPISGHVSLYWYRQALGQGPEFLTYFNYEAQQDKSGLPNDRFSAERPEGSISTLTIQRTEQRDSAMYRCASSLAGAGVNYGYTFGSGTRLTVV.

To note about this clone: A read error may account for a junction end that differs from germline. This sequence joins TRBV7-7 and TRBJ2-5, with D hard to call. The CDR3 extends over 13 amino acids. The germline V gene encodes CDR1 SSHAT and CDR2 FNYEAQ (reference sequence). In DNA, the CDR3 is TGTGCTAGCAGCTTCCAGATAAAAGAGACCCAGTACTTC. Protein product: CASSFQIKETQYF. Based on the CDR3 plus reference TRBV7-7 and TRBJ2-5, the full variable domain is GAGVSQSPRYKVTKRGQDVTLRCDPISSHATLYWYQQALGQGPEFLTYFNYEAQPDKSGLPSDRFSAERPEGSISTLTIQRTEQRDSAMYRCASSFQIKETQYFGPGTRLLVL.

This sequence joins TRBV5-5 and TRBJ2-2; D may be TRBD2 (6 bases). The V gene's germline CDR1 is SGHKS and CDR2 YYEKEE (reference sequence). Trimming pared 4 bases from V and 3 bases from J, leaving 10 bases between. The length of the CDR3 is 14 residues. DNA of the CDR3: TGTGCCAGCAGCCGGGGACTGGACACCGGGGAGCTGTTTTTT. Protein product: CASSRGLDTGELFF.

V and J are TRBV19 and TRBJ2-7, with 8 bases lining up with TRBD1. Germline-derived CDR1 and CDR2 are LNHDA and SQIVND (reference sequence). V lost 9 bases and J lost 1; bases outside the gene matches: 17. This CDR3 contains 17 residues. CDR3 region: CASSAGTGAGVSYEQYF. DNA of the CDR3: TGTGCCAGCTCCGCCGGGACAGGCGCTGGGGTTTCCTACGAGCAGTACTTC. The complete variable domain, with remaining parts taken from reference TRBV19 and TRBJ2-7, reads DGGITQSPKYLFRKEGQNVTLSCEQNLNHDAMYWYRQDPGQGLRLIYYSQIVNDFQKGDIAEGYSVSREKKESFPLTVTSAQKNPTAFYLCASSAGTGAGVSYEQYFGPGTRLTVT.

The chain employs TRBV18 and TRBJ1-1; D is perhaps TRBD1 (5 bases). Trimming stripped 0 bases from V and 3 bases from J, with 8 bases between. Germline lookup yields CDR1 KGHSH and CDR2 LQKENI. The CDR3 loop spans 14 amino acids. The CDR3 DNA is TGTGCCAGCTCACCACCGGGACTGCACACTGAAGCTTTCTTT. It encodes CASSPPGLHTEAFF.

The chain has TRBV7-2 and TRBJ2-3; possibly TRBD2 for D (5 bases). Germline CDR1 is SGHTA and CDR2 is FQGNSA. This CDR3 has 12 amino acids. The V gene lost 5 bases and the J gene lost 7 bases, with 10 bases spanning the gap. CDR3 sequence: CASSKDSYTQYF. The CDR3 DNA follows: TGTGCCAGCAGCAAGGACTCCTATACGCAGTATTTT.

This clone was seen only once. This chain connects TRBV28 to TRBJ2-1, with 10 bases aligning to TRBD2. The V gene's germline CDR1 is MDHEN and CDR2 SYDVKM. J was trimmed by 9 bases and V by 5 bases; bases with no gene match: 13. This CDR3 has 16 residues. The CDR3 sequence is CASSILSGGSRGEQFF. In nucleotides, the CDR3 is TGTGCCAGCAGTATCCTTAGCGGGGGGTCTAGGGGTGAGCAGTTCTTC.

The CDR3 bases are TGTGCCGCAGCAAGGGGCGGGGTGGGCTACACCTTC. Protein sequence: CAAARGGVGYTF. This rearrangement joins TRBV7-2 to TRBJ1-2, with TRBD1 as a possible D gene (5 bases). The CDR3 runs to 12 residues. Germline-derived CDR1 and CDR2 are SGHTA and FQGNSA. V was cut by 11 bases and J by 8 bases, with 18 bases left in between.

J is TRBJ2-7 and V is TRBV6-5; D remains ambiguous. In germline, CDR1 is MNHEY, CDR2 SVGAGI. This CDR3 has 13 amino acids. V lost 7 bases, J lost 3 bases, and 13 bases lay in between. The CDR3 protein is CASNPHGRYEQYF. DNA for the CDR3: TGTGCCAGCAATCCACATGGGCGCTACGAGCAGTACTTC.

This sequence joins TRBV7-2 and TRBJ2-5; 8 nucleotides match TRBD2. The CDR3 sequence is 16 residues long. V lost 4 bases, J lost 1 base, and 8 bases stayed unmatched. Germline CDR1 is SGHTA and CDR2 is FQGNSA. The CDR3, as DNA: TGTGCCAGCAGCTCCGGAAGCGGGGGTGTCCAAGAGACCCAGTACTTC. Its translation is CASSSGSGGVQETQYF.

This chain connects TRBV6-5 to TRBJ1-3, with TRBD1 as a possible D gene (5 bases). Trimming cost V 6 bases and J 7 bases, with 13 bases left between them. The length of the CDR3 is 13 residues. Germline values: CDR1 MNHEY, CDR2 SVGAGI. CDR3 amino acids: CASRTDSTNTIYF. In DNA, the CDR3 is TGTGCCAGCAGGACAGATAGTACGAACACCATATATTTT.

V usage is TRBV5-4 and J usage is TRBJ2-1, with D hard to call. Trimming removed 0 bases from V and 4 bases from J, with 5 bases in between. Germline V gives CDR1 SGHNT, CDR2 YYREEE (reference sequence). The CDR3 contains 13 residues. The CDR3 DNA reads TGTGCCAGCAGCTTGGTACAGTACAATGAGCAGTTCTTC. It specifies CASSLVQYNEQFF.

The CDR3 bases are TGTGCCAGCAGCGGCGGACTAGCGGGTTACAATGAGCAGTTCTTC. It specifies CASSGGLAGYNEQFF. The rearrangement joins TRBV9 to TRBJ2-1; 11 positions match TRBD2. Germline V gene data show CDR1 as SGDLS and CDR2 as YYNGEE. Trimming at V came to 3 bases and at J to 4 bases, leaving 3 bases not matched to a gene. CDR3 size: 15 residues.

V usage is TRBV5-6 and J usage is TRBJ1-6, with D possibly being TRBD1 (6 bases). CDR1 is SGHDT, CDR2 YYEEEE, per germline. CDR3 length: 15 residues. V dropped 4 bases and J dropped 4 bases, with 12 bases sitting between them. The CDR3 here is CASSPDRSYNSPLHF. The CDR3 DNA sequence: TGTGCCAGCAGCCCCGACAGGAGTTATAATTCACCCCTCCACTTT.